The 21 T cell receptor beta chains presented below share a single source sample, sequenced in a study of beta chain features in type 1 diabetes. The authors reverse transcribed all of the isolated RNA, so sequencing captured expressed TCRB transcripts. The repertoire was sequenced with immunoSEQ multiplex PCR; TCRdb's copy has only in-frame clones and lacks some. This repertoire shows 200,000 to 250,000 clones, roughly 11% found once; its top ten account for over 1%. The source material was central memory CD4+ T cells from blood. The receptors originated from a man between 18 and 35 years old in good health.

CDR3 region: CASSERDYTYEQYF. In nucleotides, the CDR3 is TGTGCCAGCAGCGAGCGGGACTACACCTACGAGCAGTACTTC. The rearrangement links TRBV9 to TRBJ2-7, with TRBD2 identical over 7 bases. Per the germline V gene, CDR1 is SGDLS and CDR2 is YYNGEE. CDR3 length equals 14 residues. V lost 3 bases and J lost 2; bases outside the gene matches: 5.

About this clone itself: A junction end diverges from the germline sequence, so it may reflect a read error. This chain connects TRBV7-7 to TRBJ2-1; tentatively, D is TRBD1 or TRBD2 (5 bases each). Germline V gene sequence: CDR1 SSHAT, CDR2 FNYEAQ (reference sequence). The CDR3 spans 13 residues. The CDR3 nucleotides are TGTGCTAGCAGCCGAACCGAGGGGAGTGAGCAGTTCTTC. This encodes CASSRTEGSEQFF.

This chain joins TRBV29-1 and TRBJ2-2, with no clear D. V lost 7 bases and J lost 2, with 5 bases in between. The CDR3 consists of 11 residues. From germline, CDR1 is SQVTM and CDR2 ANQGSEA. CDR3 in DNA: TGCAGCGCAACCAACACCGGGGAGCTGTTTTTT. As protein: CSATNTGELFF.

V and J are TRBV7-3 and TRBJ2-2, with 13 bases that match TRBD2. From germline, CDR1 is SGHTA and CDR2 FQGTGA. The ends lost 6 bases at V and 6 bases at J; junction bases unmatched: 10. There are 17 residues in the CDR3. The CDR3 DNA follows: TGTGCCAGCAGACCCCGGGGGACTAGCGGGAAATCCGGGGAGCTGTTTTTT. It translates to CASRPRGTSGKSGELFF.

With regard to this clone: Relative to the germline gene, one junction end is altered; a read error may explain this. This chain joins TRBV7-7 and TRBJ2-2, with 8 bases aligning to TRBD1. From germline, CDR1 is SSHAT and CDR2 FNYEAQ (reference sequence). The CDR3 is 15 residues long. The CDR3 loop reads CASSQAGQGNGELFF. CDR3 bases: TGTGCTAGCAGCCAGGCTGGACAGGGTAACGGGGAGCTGTTTTTT.

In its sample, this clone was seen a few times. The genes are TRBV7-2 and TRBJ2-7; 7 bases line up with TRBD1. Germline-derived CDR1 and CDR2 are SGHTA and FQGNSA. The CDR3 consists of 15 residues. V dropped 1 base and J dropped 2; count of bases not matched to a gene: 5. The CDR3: CASSLGQGATYEQYF. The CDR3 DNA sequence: TGTGCCAGCAGCTTAGGACAGGGCGCAACCTACGAGCAGTACTTC.

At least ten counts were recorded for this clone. DNA of the CDR3: TGCGCCAGCAGAGAGCCCGGGACAGCTAACTATGGCTACACCTTC. The encoded protein is CASREPGTANYGYTF. The chain recombines TRBV5-1 with TRBJ1-2, with 7 bases matching TRBD1. Germline CDR1 SGHRS, CDR2 YFSETQ. This CDR3 is 15 amino acids long. The V segment lost 5 bases and the J segment 0 bases; nucleotides outside the gene matches: 7.

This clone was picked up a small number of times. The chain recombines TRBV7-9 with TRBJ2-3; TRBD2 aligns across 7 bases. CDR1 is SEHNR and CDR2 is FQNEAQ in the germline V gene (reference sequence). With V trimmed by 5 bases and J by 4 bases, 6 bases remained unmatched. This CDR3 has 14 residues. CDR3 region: CASSRAGSPDTQYF. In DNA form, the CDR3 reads TGTGCCAGCAGCCGAGCGGGAAGCCCAGATACGCAGTATTTT.

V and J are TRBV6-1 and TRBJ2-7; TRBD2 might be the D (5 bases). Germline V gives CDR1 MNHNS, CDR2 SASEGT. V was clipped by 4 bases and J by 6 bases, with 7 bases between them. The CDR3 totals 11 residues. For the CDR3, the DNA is TGTGCCAGCAGTGTACGGGGCGAGCAGTACTTC. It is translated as CASSVRGEQYF.

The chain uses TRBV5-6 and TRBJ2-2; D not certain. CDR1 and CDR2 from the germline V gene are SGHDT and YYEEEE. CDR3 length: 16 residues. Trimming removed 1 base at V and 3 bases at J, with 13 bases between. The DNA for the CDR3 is TGTGCCAGCAGCTTGTTTCGAGCGAGTCACACCGGGGAGCTGTTTTTT. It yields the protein CASSLFRASHTGELFF.

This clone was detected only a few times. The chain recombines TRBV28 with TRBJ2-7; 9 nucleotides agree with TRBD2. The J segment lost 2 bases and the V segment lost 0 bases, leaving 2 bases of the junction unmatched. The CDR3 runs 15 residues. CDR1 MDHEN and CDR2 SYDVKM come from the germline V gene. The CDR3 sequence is CASSLWASGAYEQYF. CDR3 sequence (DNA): TGTGCCAGCAGTTTATGGGCTAGCGGGGCCTACGAGCAGTACTTC.

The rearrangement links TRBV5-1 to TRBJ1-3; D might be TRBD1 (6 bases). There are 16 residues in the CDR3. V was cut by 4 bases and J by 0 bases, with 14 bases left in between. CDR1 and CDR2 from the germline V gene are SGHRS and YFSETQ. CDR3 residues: CASSPSGVLSGNTIYF. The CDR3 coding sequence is TGCGCCAGCAGCCCCTCAGGGGTCCTCTCTGGAAACACCATATATTTT.

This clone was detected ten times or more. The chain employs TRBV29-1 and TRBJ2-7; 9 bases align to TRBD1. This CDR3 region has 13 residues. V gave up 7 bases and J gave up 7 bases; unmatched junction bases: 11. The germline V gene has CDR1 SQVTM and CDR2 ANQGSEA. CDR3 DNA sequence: TGCAGCGCCTCAACAGGGACAGGGACGGAGCAGTACTTC. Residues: CSASTGTGTEQYF.

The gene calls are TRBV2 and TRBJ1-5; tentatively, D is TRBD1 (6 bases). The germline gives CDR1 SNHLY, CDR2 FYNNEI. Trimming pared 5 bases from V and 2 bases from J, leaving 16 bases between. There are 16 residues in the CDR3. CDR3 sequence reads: CASSRNREGGNQPQHF. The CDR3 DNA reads TGTGCCAGCAGTCGAAACAGGGAGGGAGGCAATCAGCCCCAGCATTTT.

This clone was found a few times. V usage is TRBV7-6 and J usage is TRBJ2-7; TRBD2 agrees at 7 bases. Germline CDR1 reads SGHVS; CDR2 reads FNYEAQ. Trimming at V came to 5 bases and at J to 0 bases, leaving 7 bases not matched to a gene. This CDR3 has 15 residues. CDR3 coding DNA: TGTGCCAGCAGCCCAAGGGCGGGAGTCTCCTACGAGCAGTACTTC. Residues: CASSPRAGVSYEQYF.

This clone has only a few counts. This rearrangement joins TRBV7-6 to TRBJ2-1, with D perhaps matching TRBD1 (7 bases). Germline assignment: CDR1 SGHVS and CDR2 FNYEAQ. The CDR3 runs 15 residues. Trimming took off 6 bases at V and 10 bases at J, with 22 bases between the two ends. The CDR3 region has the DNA TGTGCCAGCAGTGCCACAGGACAGGCCGCGGGGGAGCAGTTCTTC. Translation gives CASSATGQAAGEQFF. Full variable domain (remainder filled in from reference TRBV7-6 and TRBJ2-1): GAGVSQSPRYKVTKRGQDVALRCDPISGHVSLYWYRQALGQGPEFLTYFNYEAQQDKSGLPNDRFSAERPEGSISTLTIQRTEQRDSAMYRCASSATGQAAGEQFFGPGTRLTVL.

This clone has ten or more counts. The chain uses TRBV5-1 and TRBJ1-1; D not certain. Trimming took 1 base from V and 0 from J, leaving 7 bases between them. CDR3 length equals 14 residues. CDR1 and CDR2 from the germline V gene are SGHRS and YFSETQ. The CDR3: CASSLIGLNTEAFF. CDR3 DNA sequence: TGCGCCAGCAGCTTGATCGGACTGAACACTGAAGCTTTCTTT.

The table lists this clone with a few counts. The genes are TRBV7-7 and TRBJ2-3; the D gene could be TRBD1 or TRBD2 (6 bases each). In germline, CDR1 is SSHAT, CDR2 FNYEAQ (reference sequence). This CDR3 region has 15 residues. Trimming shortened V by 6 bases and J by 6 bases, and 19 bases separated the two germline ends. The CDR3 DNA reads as TGTGCCAGCAGTATAGGGGGACTGGCAGGCGATACGCAGTATTTT. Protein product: CASSIGGLAGDTQYF.

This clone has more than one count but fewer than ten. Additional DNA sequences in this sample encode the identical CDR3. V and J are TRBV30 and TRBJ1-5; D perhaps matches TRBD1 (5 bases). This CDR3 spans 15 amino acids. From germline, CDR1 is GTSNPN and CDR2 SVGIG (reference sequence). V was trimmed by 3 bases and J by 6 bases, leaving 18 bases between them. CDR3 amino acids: CAWSQGDNAGQPQHF. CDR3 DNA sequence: TGTGCCTGGAGCCAAGGGGATAACGCGGGTCAGCCCCAGCATTTT.

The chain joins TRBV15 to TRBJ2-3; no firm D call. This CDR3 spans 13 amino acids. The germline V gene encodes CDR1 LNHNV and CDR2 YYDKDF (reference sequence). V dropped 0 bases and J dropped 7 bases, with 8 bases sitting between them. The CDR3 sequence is CATSREGVNTQYF. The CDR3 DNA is TGTGCCACCAGCAGAGAAGGAGTGAATACGCAGTATTTT.

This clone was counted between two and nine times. The CDR3 loop is CASSVRGGYTF. The CDR3 DNA sequence: TGTGCCAGCAGTGTTCGGGGTGGCTACACCTTC. This chain links TRBV28 with TRBJ1-2, with no clear D. The germline CDR1 and CDR2 sequences are MDHEN and SYDVKM. The CDR3 has 11 residues. V lost 5 bases, J lost 7 bases, and 8 bases lay in between.